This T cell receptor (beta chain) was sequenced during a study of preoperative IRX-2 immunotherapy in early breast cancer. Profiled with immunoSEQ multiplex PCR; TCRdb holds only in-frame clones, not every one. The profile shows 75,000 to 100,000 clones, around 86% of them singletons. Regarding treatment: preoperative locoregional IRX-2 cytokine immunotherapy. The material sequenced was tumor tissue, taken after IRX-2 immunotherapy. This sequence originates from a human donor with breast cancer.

CDR3 sequence: CASSFDSENYGYTF. The CDR3 coding sequence is TGTGCCAGCAGCTTTGACTCAGAGAACTATGGCTACACCTTC. The gene calls are TRBV7-1 and TRBJ1-2; no firm D call. TRBV7-1 is marked as an open reading frame, function uncertain. V was cut by 4 bases and J by 2 bases, with 11 bases left in between. The CDR3 has 14 residues.